Below, 7 T cell receptor beta chains from the same sample are listed, as sequenced in a study of shared clonotypes between healthy human individuals. The data were produced by immunoSEQ multiplex PCR, yet TCRdb's version contains in-frame clones alone and is incomplete. The sample consists of about 480,000 clones, 75% to 80% of them appearing once. Sequences were obtained from PBMCs. The receptors come from a middle-aged woman in good health. Some clones in this sample may be carry-over from other donors' samples.

The gene calls are TRBV15 and TRBJ2-5, with 11 nucleotides matching TRBD1. The CDR3 has 16 amino acids. Trimming at V came to 5 bases and at J to 11 bases, leaving 16 bases not matched to a gene. CDR1 and CDR2 from the germline V gene are LNHNV and YYDKDF (reference sequence). CDR3 amino acids: CATSGQTGTGGNRQYF. The DNA for the CDR3 is TGTGCCACCAGCGGCCAAACCGGGACAGGGGGTAATAGGCAGTACTTC.

CDR3 protein: CASSSTSGRAYHEQFF. CDR3 DNA sequence: TGTGCCAGCAGCTCCACTAGCGGGAGGGCCTATCATGAGCAGTTCTTC. The V and J genes are TRBV7-2 and TRBJ2-1; TRBD2 matches 13 bases. Germline V CDR1 and CDR2: SGHTA, FQGNSA. The junction had 8 bases not matched to a gene; V was cut back by 4 bases and J by 8 bases. The CDR3 is 16 amino acids. Using reference TRBV7-2 and TRBJ2-1 for the parts outside the CDR3, the full variable domain is GAGVSQSPSNKVTEKGKDVELRCDPISGHTALYWYRQSLGQGLEFLIYFQGNSAPDKSGLPSDRFSAERTGGSVSTLTIQRTQQEDSAVYLCASSSTSGRAYHEQFFGPGTRLTVL.

This chain joins TRBV5-4 and TRBJ1-3; 10 bases are shared with TRBD1. CDR3 size: 16 residues. CDR1 and CDR2 from the germline V gene are SGHNT and YYREEE (reference sequence). V dropped 0 bases and J dropped 7; count of bases not matched to a gene: 7. The CDR3 DNA is TGTGCCAGCAGCTTGGCTGGACAGGGGGGTAGGAACACCATATATTTT. Its translation is CASSLAGQGGRNTIYF.

About this clone itself: Other nucleotide sequences from this sample produce the same CDR3. CDR3 in amino acids: CASSIGSYNEQFF. The CDR3 DNA follows: TGTGCCAGTAGTATAGGTTCCTACAATGAGCAGTTCTTC. The rearrangement uses TRBV19 and TRBJ2-1, with unresolved D. Looked up from germline, CDR1 is LNHDA and CDR2 is SQIVND (reference sequence). This CDR3 is built from 13 residues. Trimming took 1 base from V and 1 from J, leaving 2 bases between them.

The genes are TRBV6-5 and TRBJ2-5; TRBD2 matches 10 bases. This CDR3 spans 14 amino acids. J was trimmed by 4 bases and V by 6 bases; bases with no gene match: 5. In germline, CDR1 is MNHEY, CDR2 SVGAGI. This chain's CDR3 is CASRKREGPETQYF. The CDR3 nucleotides are TGTGCCAGCAGGAAGCGGGAGGGCCCAGAGACCCAGTACTTC.

The V and J genes are TRBV5-1 and TRBJ1-2; maybe TRBD1 (5 bases). The CDR3 is 14 amino acids. V was cut by 5 bases and J by 5 bases, with 16 bases left in between. Germline lookup yields CDR1 SGHRS and CDR2 YFSETQ. Here the CDR3 reads CASSGTGTDYGYTF. The DNA of the CDR3 is TGCGCCAGCAGTGGTACCGGGACTGATTATGGCTACACCTTC.

The V call is TRBV6-5, the J call TRBJ2-6; unclear D gene. Germline loops: CDR1 MNHEY, CDR2 SVGAGI. V shed 6 bases and J shed 0 bases, with 9 bases lying between them. This CDR3 region has 15 residues. The CDR3 loop is CASSPVYSGANVLTF. Written as DNA, the CDR3 is TGTGCCAGCAGCCCCGTATACTCTGGGGCCAACGTCCTGACTTTC.